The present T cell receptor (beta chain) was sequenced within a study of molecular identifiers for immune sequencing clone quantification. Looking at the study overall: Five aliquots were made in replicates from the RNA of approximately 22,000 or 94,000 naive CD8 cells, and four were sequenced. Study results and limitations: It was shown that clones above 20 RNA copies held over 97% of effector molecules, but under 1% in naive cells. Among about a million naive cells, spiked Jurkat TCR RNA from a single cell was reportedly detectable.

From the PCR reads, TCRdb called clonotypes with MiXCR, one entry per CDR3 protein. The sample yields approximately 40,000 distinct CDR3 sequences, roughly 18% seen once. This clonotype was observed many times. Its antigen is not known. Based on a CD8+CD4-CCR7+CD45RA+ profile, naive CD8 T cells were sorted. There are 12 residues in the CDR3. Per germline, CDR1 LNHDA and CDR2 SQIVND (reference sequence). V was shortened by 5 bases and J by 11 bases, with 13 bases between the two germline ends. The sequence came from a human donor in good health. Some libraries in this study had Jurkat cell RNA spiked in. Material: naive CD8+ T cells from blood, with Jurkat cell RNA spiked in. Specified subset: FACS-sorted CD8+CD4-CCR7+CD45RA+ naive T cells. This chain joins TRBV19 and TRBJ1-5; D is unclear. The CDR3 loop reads CASSPGQWTQHF. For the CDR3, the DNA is TGTGCCAGTAGTCCGGGCCAATGGACCCAGCATTTT.